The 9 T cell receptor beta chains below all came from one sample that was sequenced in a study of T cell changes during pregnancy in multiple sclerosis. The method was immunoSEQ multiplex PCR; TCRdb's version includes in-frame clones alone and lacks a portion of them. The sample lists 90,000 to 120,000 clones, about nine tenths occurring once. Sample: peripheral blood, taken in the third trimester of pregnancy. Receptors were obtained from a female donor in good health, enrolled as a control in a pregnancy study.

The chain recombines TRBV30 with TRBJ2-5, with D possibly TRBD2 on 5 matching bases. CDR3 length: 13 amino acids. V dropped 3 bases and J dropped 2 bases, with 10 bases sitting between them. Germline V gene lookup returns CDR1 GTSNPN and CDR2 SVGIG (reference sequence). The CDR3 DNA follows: TGTGCCTGGAGCCCGGGATTGCAAGAGACCCAGTACTTC. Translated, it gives CAWSPGLQETQYF.

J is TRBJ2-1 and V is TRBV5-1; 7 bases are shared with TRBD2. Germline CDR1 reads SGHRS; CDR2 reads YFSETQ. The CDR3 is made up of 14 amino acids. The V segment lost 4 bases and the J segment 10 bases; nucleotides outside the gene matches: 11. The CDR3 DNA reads TGCGCCAGCAGCCTGGGAGGGTGGGGGGACGAGCAGTTCTTC. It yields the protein CASSLGGWGDEQFF.

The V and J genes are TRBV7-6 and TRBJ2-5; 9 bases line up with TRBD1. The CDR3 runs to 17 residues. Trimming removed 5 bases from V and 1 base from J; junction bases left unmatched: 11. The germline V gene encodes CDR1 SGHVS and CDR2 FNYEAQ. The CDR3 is CASSTQGTGLFQETQYF. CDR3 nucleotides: TGTGCCAGCAGCACCCAGGGGACAGGGCTTTTCCAAGAGACCCAGTACTTC.

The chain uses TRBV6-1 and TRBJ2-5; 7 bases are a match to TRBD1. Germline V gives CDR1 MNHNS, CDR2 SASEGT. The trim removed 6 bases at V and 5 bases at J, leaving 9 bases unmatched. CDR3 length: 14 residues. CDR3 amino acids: CASRWTGSRETQYF. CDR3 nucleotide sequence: TGTGCCAGCAGATGGACAGGTTCCCGGGAGACCCAGTACTTC.

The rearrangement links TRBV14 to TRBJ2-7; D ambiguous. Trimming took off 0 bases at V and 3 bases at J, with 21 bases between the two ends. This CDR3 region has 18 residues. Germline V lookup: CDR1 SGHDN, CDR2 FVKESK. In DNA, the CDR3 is TGTGCCAGCAGCCAAGAGGGTCCCATAGCCTCCCACTACTACGAGCAGTACTTC. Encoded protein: CASSQEGPIASHYYEQYF.

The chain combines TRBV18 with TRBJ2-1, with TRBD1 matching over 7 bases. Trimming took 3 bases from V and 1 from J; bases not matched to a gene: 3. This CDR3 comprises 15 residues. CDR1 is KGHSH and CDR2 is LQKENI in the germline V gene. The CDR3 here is CASSPGTVSYNEQFF. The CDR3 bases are TGTGCCAGCTCACCCGGGACAGTTTCCTACAATGAGCAGTTCTTC.

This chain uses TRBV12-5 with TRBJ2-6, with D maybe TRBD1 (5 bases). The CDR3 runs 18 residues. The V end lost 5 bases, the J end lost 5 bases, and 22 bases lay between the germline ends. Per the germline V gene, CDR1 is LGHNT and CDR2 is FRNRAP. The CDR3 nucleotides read TGTGCTAGTGGTACGAAAGGTGCAGGACAAAGTCGGGCCAACGTCCTGACTTTC. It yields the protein CASGTKGAGQSRANVLTF.

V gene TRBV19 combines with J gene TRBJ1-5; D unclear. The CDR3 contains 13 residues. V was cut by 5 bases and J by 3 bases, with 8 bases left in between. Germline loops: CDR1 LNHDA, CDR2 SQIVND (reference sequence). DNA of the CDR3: TGTGCCAGTAGTTACAGTCTCAATCAGCCCCAGCATTTT. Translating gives CASSYSLNQPQHF.

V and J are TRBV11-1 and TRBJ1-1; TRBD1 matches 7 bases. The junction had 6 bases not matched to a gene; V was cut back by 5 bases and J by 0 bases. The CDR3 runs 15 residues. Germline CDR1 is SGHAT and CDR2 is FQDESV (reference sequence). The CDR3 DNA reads TGTGCCAGCAGCCGGGGGACAGTTTTGAACACTGAAGCTTTCTTT. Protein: CASSRGTVLNTEAFF.